The clone carrying this T cell receptor (beta chain) was observed at least ten times. Its antigen remains unknown. This specimen belongs to a study of regulatory T cells in long-lasting Graves disease. Time point specified: newly diagnosed GD, antithyroid drugs for less than 3 months. PBMC-derived RNA was used for the TCR library. The CDR3 extends over 15 amino acids. Trimming cost V 0 bases and J 4 bases, with 12 bases left between them. CDR1 and CDR2 (germline): MNHEY, SVGEGT. Regarding the study as a whole: Persistent disease was characterized by preferential usage of TRBV28, TRBJ1-2 and TRBJ2-5. Reduced TCR diversity was observed in persistent Graves' patients versus newly diagnosed patients. Comparison showed that persistent patients shared more public clonotypes (2,741) than new patients (about 970).

Construction of TCR beta libraries relied on iRepertoire HTBI primers and on Arm-PCR targeting CDR3 regions. MiXCR, applied by TCRdb to the multiplex PCR reads, yields one record per CDR3 protein. The data show 600,000 to 650,000 distinct CDR3 sequences, 16% seen once. In addition, the sample was reused for a study of T cells in Graves' hyperthyroidism and ophthalmopathy.

Specimen: peripheral blood mononuclear cells (PBMCs), collected at new diagnosis, from a patient treated with antithyroid drugs. The receptor's source is a woman in her thirties with Graves disease. The gene calls are TRBV6-2 or TRBV6-3 and TRBJ2-5; D is undetermined. Written as DNA, the CDR3 is TGTGCCAGCAGTTACTCGGGCGGACGGGCAGAGACCCAGTACTTC. Protein: CASSYSGGRAETQYF.